This record covers a single T cell receptor beta chain. What it binds is not known. Profiled with immunoSEQ multiplex PCR; TCRdb holds only in-frame clones, not every one. The table records approximately 140,000 clones, around 90% of them present only once. The record originates from a study of T cell responses to AZD1222 COVID-19 vaccine. Overall study findings and caveats: Samples come after the peak T cell response, not at day 14. The donor cohort was predominantly white British with a female majority, and clonal diversity may have been underestimated.

Germline CDR1 reads SGHAT; CDR2 reads FQNNGV. Trimming pared 7 bases from V and 7 bases from J, leaving 10 bases between. The CDR3 is 12 amino acids. The source is an adult who received the AZD1222 COVID-19 vaccine. Sequenced material: peripheral blood, taken 28 days after the second AZD1222 dose. This rearrangement joins TRBV11-2 to TRBJ1-4; D is perhaps TRBD1 (5 bases). The CDR3 loop reads CASTPGGEKLFF. For the CDR3, the DNA is TGTGCCAGCACCCCGGGGGGTGAAAAACTGTTTTTT.